The source of this TCR beta chain is a study of cytomegalovirus exposure and HLA in healthy donors. Study background: The use of the same platform for the 90 to 150 validation repertoires and the roughly 700 first-cohort repertoires was reported by a later analysis.

Clones were sequenced by immunoSEQ multiplex PCR, and TCRdb holds only the in-frame ones, with some missing. The sample has about 120,000 clones; approximately 89% are singletons. The germline V gene has CDR1 SGHNT and CDR2 YENEEA. The CDR3 has 15 residues. The V end lost 1 base, the J end lost 8 bases, and 12 bases lay between the germline ends. The chain couples TRBV11-3 to TRBJ1-6; perhaps TRBD1 as D (5 bases). What was sequenced was PBMCs. The sequence was obtained from a man younger than 30 in good health and CMV-seronegative. CDR3 protein: CASSLVRDLDSPLHF. The CDR3 nucleotides are TGTGCCAGCAGCTTAGTACGGGACTTAGATTCACCCCTCCACTTT.